This TCR beta chain stems from a study of blood T cell repertoires in COVID-19. Across the whole study: Italy, Spain and the United States were the sources of the convalescent and acute COVID-19 samples. From T cells, B-cell-depleted T cells, or PBMCs came the material, which was cDNA or gDNA.

Method: immunoSEQ multiplex PCR; TCRdb's copy keeps in-frame clones and lacks some. Of just over 300,000 clones listed, nearly 90% are singletons. All enrollees were roughly 18 to 95 years old and from around 25 US areas. Participants' own reports of clinical history determined their cohort assignment. Sequences were obtained from PBMCs or T cells enriched from blood (not recorded which). The receptor was isolated from a woman younger than 30 with acute COVID-19.

The CDR3: CATSRDRRFTGELFF. The CDR3 DNA is TGTGCCACCAGCAGAGATCGGAGATTCACCGGGGAGCTGTTTTTT. This rearrangement joins TRBV15 to TRBJ2-2, with unresolved D. The CDR3 is 15 amino acids. The ends were cut back, 0 bases at V and 4 bases at J, with 9 bases in the middle. Germline CDR1 LNHNV, CDR2 YYDKDF (reference sequence). Combining the CDR3 with reference TRBV15 and TRBJ2-2 gives the whole variable domain DAMVIQNPRYQVTQFGKPVTLSCSQTLNHNVMYWYQQKSSQAPKLLFHYYDKDFNNEADTPDNFQSRRPNTSFCFLDIRSPGLGDTAMYLCATSRDRRFTGELFFGEGSRLTVL.